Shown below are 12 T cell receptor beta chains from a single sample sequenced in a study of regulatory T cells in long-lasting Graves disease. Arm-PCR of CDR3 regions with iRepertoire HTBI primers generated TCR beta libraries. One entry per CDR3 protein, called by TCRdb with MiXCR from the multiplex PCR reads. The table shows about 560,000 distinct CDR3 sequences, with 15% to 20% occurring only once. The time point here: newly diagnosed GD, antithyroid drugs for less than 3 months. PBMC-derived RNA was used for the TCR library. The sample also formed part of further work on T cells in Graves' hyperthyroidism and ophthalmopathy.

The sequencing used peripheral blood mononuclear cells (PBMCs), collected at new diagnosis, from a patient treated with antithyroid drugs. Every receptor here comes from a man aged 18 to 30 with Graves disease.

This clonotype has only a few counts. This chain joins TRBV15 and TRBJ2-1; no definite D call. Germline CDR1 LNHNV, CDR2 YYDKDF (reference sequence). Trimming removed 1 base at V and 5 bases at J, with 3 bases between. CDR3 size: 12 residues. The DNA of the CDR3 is TGTGCCACCAGCAGAGTCAACAATGAGCAGTTCTTC. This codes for CATSRVNNEQFF.

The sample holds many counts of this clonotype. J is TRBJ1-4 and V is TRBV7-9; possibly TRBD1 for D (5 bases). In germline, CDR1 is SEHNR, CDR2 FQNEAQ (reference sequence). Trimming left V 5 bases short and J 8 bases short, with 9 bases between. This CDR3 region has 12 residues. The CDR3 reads CASSLGTEKLFF. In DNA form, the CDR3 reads TGTGCCAGCAGCCTAGGGACGGAAAAACTGTTTTTT.

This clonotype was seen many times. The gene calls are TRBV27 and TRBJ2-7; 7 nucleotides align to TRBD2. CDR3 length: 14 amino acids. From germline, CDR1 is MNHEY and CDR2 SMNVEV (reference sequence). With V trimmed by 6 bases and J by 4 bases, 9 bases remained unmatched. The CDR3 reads CASSSRTRGYEQYF. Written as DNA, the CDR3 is TGTGCCAGCAGCTCGAGGACTAGAGGTTACGAGCAGTACTTC.

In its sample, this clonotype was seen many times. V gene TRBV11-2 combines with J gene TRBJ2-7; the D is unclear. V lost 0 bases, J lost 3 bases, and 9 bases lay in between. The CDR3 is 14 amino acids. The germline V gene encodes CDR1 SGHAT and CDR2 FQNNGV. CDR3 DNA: TGTGCCAGCAGCTTAGATCTTACCCGCTACGAGCAGTACTTC. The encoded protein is CASSLDLTRYEQYF.

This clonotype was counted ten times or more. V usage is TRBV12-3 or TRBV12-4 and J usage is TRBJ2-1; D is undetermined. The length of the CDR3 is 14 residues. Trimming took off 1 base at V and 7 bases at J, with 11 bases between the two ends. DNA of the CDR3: TGTGCCAGCAGTTTAGTGATGACTCAAAATGAGCAGTTCTTC. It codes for CASSLVMTQNEQFF.

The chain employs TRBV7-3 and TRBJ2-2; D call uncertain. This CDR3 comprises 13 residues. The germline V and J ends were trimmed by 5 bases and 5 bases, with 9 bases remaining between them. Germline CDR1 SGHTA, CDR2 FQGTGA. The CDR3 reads CASSPLETGELFF. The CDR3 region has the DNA TGTGCCAGCAGCCCCCTAGAGACCGGGGAGCTGTTTTTT.

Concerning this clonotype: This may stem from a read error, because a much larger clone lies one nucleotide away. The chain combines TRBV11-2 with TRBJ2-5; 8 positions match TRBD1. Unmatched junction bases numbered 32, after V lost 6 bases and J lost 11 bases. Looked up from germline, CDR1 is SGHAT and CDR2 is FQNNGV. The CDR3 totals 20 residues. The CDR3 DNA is TGTGCCAGCAGTACTTTTAGGAGCCGTCCGGGACAGGACTCCTACAATGAGCAGTACTTC. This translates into CASSTFRSRPGQDSYNEQYF. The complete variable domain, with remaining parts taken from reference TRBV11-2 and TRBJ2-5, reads EAGVAQSPRYKIIEKRQSVAFWCNPISGHATLYWYQQILGQGPKLLIQFQNNGVVDDSQLPKDRFSAERLKGVDSTLKIQPAKLEDSAVYLCASSTFRSRPGQDSYNEQYFGPGTRLLVL.

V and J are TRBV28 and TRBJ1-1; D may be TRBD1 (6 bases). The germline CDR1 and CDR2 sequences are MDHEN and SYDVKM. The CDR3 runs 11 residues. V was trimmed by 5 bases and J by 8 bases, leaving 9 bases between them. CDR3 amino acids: CASSDRREAFF. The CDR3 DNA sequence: TGTGCCAGCAGTGACAGGAGAGAAGCTTTCTTT.

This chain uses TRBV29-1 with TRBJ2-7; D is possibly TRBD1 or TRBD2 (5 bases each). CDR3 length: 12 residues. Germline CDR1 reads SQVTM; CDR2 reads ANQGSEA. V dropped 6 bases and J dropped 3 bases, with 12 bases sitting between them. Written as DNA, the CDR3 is TGCAGCGTAGGGACCGATGACTACGAGCAGTACTTC. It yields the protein CSVGTDDYEQYF.

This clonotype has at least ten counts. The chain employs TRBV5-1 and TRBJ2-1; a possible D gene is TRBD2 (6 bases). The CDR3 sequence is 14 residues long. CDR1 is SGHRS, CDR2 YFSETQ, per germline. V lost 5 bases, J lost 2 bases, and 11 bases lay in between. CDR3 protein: CASRGSGTYNEQFF. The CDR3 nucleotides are TGCGCCAGCAGGGGTAGCGGCACCTACAATGAGCAGTTCTTC. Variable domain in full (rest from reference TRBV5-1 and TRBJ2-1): KAGVTQTPRYLIKTRGQQVTLSCSPISGHRSVSWYQQTPGQGLQFLFEYFSETQRNKGNFPGRFSGRQFSNSRSEMNVSTLELGDSALYLCASRGSGTYNEQFFGPGTRLTVL.

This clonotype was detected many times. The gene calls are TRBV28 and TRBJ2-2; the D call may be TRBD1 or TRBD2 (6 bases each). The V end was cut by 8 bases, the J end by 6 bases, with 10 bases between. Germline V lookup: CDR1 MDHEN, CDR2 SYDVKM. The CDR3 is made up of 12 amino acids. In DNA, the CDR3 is TGTGCCAGCCGGAGGGGGGCCGGGGAGCTGTTTTTT. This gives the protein CASRRGAGELFF.

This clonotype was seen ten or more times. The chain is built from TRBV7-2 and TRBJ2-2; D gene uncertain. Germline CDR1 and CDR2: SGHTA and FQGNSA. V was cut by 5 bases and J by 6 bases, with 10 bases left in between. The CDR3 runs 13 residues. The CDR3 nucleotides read TGTGCCAGCAGCATGCGAACCTCCGGGGAGCTGTTTTTT. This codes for CASSMRTSGELFF.